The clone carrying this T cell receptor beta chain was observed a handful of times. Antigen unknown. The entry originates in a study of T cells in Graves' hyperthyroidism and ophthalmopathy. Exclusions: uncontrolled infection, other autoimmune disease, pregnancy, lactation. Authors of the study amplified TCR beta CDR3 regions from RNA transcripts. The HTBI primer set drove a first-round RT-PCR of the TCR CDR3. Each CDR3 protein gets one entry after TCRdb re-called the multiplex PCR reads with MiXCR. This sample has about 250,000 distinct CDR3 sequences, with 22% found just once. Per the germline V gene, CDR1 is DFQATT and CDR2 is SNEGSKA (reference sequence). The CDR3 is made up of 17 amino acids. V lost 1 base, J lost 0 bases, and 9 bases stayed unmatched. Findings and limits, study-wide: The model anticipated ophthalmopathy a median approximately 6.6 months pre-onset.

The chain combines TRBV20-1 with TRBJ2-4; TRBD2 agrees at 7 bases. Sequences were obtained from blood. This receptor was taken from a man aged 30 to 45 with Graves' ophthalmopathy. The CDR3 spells CSARALAAGLAKNIQYF. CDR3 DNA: TGCAGTGCTAGAGCTCTAGCGGCAGGACTAGCCAAAAACATTCAGTACTTC.